These 6 T cell receptor beta chains share one sample of origin, sequenced in a study of CD8+CD57+ T cells in acquired aplastic anemia. Genomic DNA served as template for TCR beta VDJ and CDR3 profiling. MiXCR was run by TCRdb on the reads, yielding one entry per CDR3 protein. Here the sample spans about 150,000 distinct CDR3 sequences, roughly 50% being singletons. Patients chosen for sequencing had CD8+CD57+ cells that had expanded, as shown by flow cytometry. Sample: sorted CD4+, CD8+, or CD8+CD57+ T cells (not recorded which) from PBMCs. These receptor sequences come from a human donor with aplastic anemia.

The chain combines TRBV19 with TRBJ2-6, with D perhaps matching TRBD1 (5 bases). The CDR3 consists of 15 residues. The germline V and J ends were trimmed by 2 bases and 4 bases, with 9 bases remaining between them. Germline CDR1 is LNHDA and CDR2 is SQIVND (reference sequence). CDR3 residues: CASSILRAGANVLTF. The DNA of the CDR3 is TGTGCCAGTAGTATACTCAGGGCCGGGGCCAACGTCCTGACTTTC.

This clonotype has ten or more counts. DNA of the CDR3: TGCAGCGTTCGTGGAGCGACCTCCTACGAGCAGTACTTC. The encoded protein is CSVRGATSYEQYF. The genes are TRBV29-1 and TRBJ2-7; D uncertain. CDR1 and CDR2 from the germline V gene are SQVTM and ANQGSEA. Deletions cut 5 bases from V and 0 bases from J, with 11 bases between. This CDR3 is built from 13 residues.

This sequence joins TRBV10-3 and TRBJ1-1; tentative D call: TRBD1 (6 bases). V lost 2 bases and J 5 bases, leaving 12 bases between the germline ends. This CDR3 has 14 amino acids. Germline CDR1 reads ENHRY; CDR2 reads SYGVKD. CDR3 protein: CAISETGLGTEAFF. The CDR3 DNA reads as TGTGCCATCAGTGAGACAGGGTTAGGGACTGAAGCTTTCTTT.

On this clonotype: A much larger clonotype is one base distant, so this may be a read error. The rearrangement uses TRBV2 and TRBJ2-7; 8 nucleotides match TRBD1. CDR1 is SNHLY, CDR2 FYNNEI, per germline. The CDR3 is 15 amino acids. The junction had 11 bases not matched to a gene; V was cut back by 5 bases and J by 5 bases. CDR3 residues: CASSPLGTGPDEQYF. CDR3 bases: TGTGCCAGCAGTCCCCTTGGGACAGGCCCAGACGAGCAGTACTTC. Variable domain in full (rest from reference TRBV2 and TRBJ2-7): EPEVTQTPSHQVTQMGQEVILRCVPISNHLYFYWYRQILGQKVEFLVSFYNNEISEKSEIFDDQFSVERPDGSNFTLKIRSTKLEDSAMYFCASSPLGTGPDEQYFGPGTRLTVT.

Notes on this clonotype: A much larger clone sits a single nucleotide away, making a read error possible. The rearrangement joins TRBV9 to TRBJ2-1; 7 positions match TRBD2. This CDR3 has 15 amino acids. Looked up from germline, CDR1 is SGDLS and CDR2 is YYNGEE. J gave up 8 bases and V 1 base, and 9 bases lay outside the gene matches. The DNA of the CDR3 is TGTGCCAGCAGCGTATCTGGGGGAGGGCCAGATGAGCAGTTCTTC. Amino acids: CASSVSGGGPDEQFF.

The chain couples TRBV10-3 to TRBJ2-7; 9 positions match TRBD1. V shed 4 bases, J shed 4 bases, and the junction held 8 bases outside the gene matches. CDR3 length: 15 amino acids. CDR1 is ENHRY and CDR2 is SYGVKD in the germline V gene. CDR3: CAISGGQGTTYEQYF. The CDR3 DNA follows: TGTGCCATCAGTGGAGGACAGGGGACAACTTACGAGCAGTACTTC.